These 7 T cell receptor beta chains came from one sample sequenced in a study of cytomegalovirus exposure and HLA in healthy donors. PCR involved 60 Vbeta and 13 Jbeta primers. Sequencing was performed with immunoSEQ multiplex PCR; in TCRdb, only in-frame clones are kept and a portion is missing. The sample lists 120,000 or so clones; roughly 80% were seen once. Material: PBMCs. Receptors were obtained from a young man in good health and CMV-seropositive.

This clone has just a few counts. The CDR3 DNA sequence: TGTGCCAGCACCTTCTCCCCGGGACAGGGCAATGAGCAGTTCTTC. Its translation is CASTFSPGQGNEQFF. The J gene is TRBJ2-1, the V gene TRBV2; 9 bases align to TRBD1. From germline, CDR1 is SNHLY and CDR2 FYNNEI. The junction had 10 bases not matched to a gene; V was cut back by 7 bases and J by 6 bases. The CDR3 loop spans 15 amino acids.

The chain carries TRBV5-1 and TRBJ1-2; 10 bases fit TRBD1. The CDR3 is 14 amino acids. V gave up 3 bases and J gave up 10 bases; unmatched junction bases: 9. The germline gives CDR1 SGHRS, CDR2 YFSETQ. Written as DNA, the CDR3 is TGCGCCAGCAGCTCACGACAGGGGGCTGATGTCTACACCTTC. This codes for CASSSRQGADVYTF. The entire variable domain, with the rest obtained from reference TRBV5-1 and TRBJ1-2, is as follows: KAGVTQTPRYLIKTRGQQVTLSCSPISGHRSVSWYQQTPGQGLQFLFEYFSETQRNKGNFPGRFSGRQFSNSRSEMNVSTLELGDSALYLCASSSRQGADVYTFGSGTRLTVV.

The rearrangement joins TRBV18 to TRBJ1-2; 7 bases agree with TRBD1. The trim removed 8 bases at V and 8 bases at J, leaving 20 bases unmatched. There are 16 residues in the CDR3. Germline V CDR1 and CDR2: KGHSH, LQKENI. CDR3 in amino acids: CASDTLDQGVRPGYTF. For the CDR3, the DNA is TGTGCCAGCGACACCCTTGATCAGGGGGTCCGTCCAGGCTACACCTTC.

The genes are TRBV5-4 and TRBJ1-2; a weak D match, TRBD1 (6 bases). The CDR3 runs to 13 residues. CDR1 SGHNT and CDR2 YYREEE come from the germline V gene (reference sequence). Trimming cost V 3 bases and J 3 bases, with 9 bases left between them. CDR3 nucleotide sequence: TGTGCCAGCAGCTATCAGGGGTACTATGGCTACACCTTC. Amino acid sequence: CASSYQGYYGYTF.

This clone was counted a few times. The chain has TRBV6-5 and TRBJ1-6, with 8 bases identical to TRBD1. J gave up 8 bases and V 6 bases, and 3 bases lay outside the gene matches. CDR1 and CDR2 (germline): MNHEY, SVGAGI. The CDR3 is 13 amino acids. CDR3 protein: CASRDRVDSPLHF. DNA of the CDR3: TGTGCCAGCAGGGACAGGGTCGATTCACCCCTCCACTTT.

The gene calls are TRBV18 and TRBJ2-5; 7 bases map to TRBD1. Germline CDR1 reads KGHSH; CDR2 reads LQKENI. V shed 2 bases, J shed 1 base, and the junction held 16 bases outside the gene matches. This CDR3 has 19 residues. CDR3 region: CASSPTSSLTGLGQETQYF. CDR3 nucleotide sequence: TGTGCCAGCTCACCAACGAGCAGTCTGACAGGGTTGGGCCAAGAGACCCAGTACTTC.

This sequence joins TRBV6-5 and TRBJ2-1; 11 bases match TRBD2. CDR1 is MNHEY and CDR2 is SVGAGI in the germline V gene. V lost 6 bases and J lost 6; bases outside the gene matches: 4. The CDR3 has 14 amino acids. The CDR3, as DNA: TGTGCCAGCAGCCGTAGCGGGGGGGCCAATGAGCAGTTCTTC. Its protein is CASSRSGGANEQFF.